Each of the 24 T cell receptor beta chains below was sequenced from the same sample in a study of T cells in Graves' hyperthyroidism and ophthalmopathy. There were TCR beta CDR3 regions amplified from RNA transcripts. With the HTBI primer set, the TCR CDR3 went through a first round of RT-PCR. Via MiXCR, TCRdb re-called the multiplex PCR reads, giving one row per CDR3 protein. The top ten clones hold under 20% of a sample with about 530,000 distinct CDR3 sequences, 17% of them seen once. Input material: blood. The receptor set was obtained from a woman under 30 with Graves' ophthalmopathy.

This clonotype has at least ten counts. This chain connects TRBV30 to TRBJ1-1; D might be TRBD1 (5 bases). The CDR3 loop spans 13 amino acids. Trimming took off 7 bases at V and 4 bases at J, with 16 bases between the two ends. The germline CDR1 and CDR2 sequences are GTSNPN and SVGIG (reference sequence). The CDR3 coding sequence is TGTGCCTTGGAACGGGGGTTAGGCACTGAAGCTTTCTTT. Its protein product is CALERGLGTEAFF. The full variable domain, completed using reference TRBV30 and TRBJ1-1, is SQTIHQWPATLVQPVGSPLSLECTVEGTSNPNLYWYRQAAGRGLQLLFYSVGIGQISSEVPQNLSASRPQDRQFILSSKKLLLSDSGFYLCALERGLGTEAFFGQGTRLTVV.

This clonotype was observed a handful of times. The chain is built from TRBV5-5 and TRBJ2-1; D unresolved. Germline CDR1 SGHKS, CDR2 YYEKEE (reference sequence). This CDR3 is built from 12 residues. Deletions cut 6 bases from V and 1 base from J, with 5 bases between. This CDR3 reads CASTVSYNEQFF. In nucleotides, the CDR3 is TGTGCCAGCACGGTATCCTACAATGAGCAGTTCTTC.

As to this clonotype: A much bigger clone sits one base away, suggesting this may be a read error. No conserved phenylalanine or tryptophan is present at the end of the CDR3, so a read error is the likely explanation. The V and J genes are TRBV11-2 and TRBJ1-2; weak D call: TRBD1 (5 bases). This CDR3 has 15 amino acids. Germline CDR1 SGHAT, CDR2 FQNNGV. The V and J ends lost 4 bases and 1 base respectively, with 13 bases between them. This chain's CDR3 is CASSSTVGRNYGYTL. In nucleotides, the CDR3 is TGTGCCAGCAGCTCGACAGTCGGACGTAACTATGGCTACACCCTC.

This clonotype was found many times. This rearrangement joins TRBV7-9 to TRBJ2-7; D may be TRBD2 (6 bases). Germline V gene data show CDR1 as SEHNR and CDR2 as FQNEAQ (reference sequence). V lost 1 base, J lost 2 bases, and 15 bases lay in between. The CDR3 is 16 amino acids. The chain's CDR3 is CASSLDAGSSAYEQYF. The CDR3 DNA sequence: TGTGCCAGCAGCTTAGACGCAGGGTCTAGCGCCTACGAGCAGTACTTC.

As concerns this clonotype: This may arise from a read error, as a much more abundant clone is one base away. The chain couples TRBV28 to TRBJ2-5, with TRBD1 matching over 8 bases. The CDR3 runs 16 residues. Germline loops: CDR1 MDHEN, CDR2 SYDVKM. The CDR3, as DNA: TGTGCCAGCAGTCAACCCGGGACAGGAATAGGAGAGACCCAGTGCTTC. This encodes CASSQPGTGIGETQCF.

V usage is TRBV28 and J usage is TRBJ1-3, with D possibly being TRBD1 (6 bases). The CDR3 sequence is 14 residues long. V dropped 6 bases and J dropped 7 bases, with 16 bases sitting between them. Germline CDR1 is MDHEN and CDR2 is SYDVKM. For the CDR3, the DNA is TGTGCCAGCAGCCCGAAAGGGAGGGGGAACACCATATATTTT. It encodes CASSPKGRGNTIYF.

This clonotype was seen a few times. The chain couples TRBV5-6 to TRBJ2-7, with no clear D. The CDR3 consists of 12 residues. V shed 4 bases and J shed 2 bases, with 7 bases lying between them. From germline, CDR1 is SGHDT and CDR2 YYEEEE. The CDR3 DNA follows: TGTGCCAGCAGCCTCTTAACCTACGAGCAGTACTTC. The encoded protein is CASSLLTYEQYF.

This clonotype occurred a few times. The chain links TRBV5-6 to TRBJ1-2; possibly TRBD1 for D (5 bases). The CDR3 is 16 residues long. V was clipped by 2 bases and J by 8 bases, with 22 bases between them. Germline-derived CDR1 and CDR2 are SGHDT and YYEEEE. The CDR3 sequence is CASSFGGGGRMDGYTF. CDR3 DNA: TGTGCCAGCAGCTTTGGGGGTGGAGGGCGGATGGACGGCTACACCTTC.

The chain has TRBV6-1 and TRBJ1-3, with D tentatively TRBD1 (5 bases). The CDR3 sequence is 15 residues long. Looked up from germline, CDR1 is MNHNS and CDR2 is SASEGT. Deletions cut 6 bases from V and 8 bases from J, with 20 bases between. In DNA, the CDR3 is TGTGCCAGCAGCCAACGGGGGATGATAGGGGACACCATATATTTT. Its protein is CASSQRGMIGDTIYF.

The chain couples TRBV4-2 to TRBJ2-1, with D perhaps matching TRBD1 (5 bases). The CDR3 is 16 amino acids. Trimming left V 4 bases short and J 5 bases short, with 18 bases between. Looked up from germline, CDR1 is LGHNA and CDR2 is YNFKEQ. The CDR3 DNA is TGTGCCAGCAGCCGCATAAAGGTTGGCAGGGACAATGAGCAGTTCTTC. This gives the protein CASSRIKVGRDNEQFF.

The CDR3 reads CSVVWGGNQPQHF. The CDR3 bases are TGCAGCGTAGTCTGGGGCGGGAATCAGCCCCAGCATTTT. The rearrangement links TRBV29-1 to TRBJ1-5; maybe TRBD1 (5 bases). Germline CDR1 and CDR2: SQVTM and ANQGSEA. Between the trimmed V and J ends, which lost 6 bases and 4 bases, there was a span of 13 bases. The CDR3 totals 13 residues.

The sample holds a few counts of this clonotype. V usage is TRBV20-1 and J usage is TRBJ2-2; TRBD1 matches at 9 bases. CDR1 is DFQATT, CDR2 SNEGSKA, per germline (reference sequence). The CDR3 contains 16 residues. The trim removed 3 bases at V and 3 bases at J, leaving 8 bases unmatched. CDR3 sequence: CSASGSGTGYTGELFF. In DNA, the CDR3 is TGCAGTGCTAGTGGATCCGGGACAGGGTACACCGGGGAGCTGTTTTTT.

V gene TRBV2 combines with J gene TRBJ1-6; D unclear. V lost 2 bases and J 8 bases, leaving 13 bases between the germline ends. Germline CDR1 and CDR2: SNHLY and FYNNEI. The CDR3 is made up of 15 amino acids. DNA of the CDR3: TGTGCCAGCAGTGAAAGCACGACGAGGGATTCACCCCTCCACTTT. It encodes CASSESTTRDSPLHF. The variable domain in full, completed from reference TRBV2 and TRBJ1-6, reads EPEVTQTPSHQVTQMGQEVILRCVPISNHLYFYWYRQILGQKVEFLVSFYNNEISEKSEIFDDQFSVERPDGSNFTLKIRSTKLEDSAMYFCASSESTTRDSPLHFGNGTRLTVT.

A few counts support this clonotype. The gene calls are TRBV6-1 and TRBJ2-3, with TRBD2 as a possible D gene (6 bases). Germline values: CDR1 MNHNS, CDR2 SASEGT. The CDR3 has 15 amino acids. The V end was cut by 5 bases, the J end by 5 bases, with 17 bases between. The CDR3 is CASSPGRWRGDTQYF. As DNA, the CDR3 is TGTGCCAGCAGTCCCGGACGGTGGAGGGGAGATACGCAGTATTTT.

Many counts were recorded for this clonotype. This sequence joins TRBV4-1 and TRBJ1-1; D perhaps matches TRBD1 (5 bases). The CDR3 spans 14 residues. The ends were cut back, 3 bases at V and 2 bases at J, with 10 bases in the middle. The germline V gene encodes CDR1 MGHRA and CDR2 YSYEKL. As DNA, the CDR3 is TGCGCCAGCAGCCAGAGAGGGGTTAACACTGAAGCTTTCTTT. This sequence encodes CASSQRGVNTEAFF.

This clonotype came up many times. Written as DNA, the CDR3 is TGTGCCAGCAGTCTTTATACCCCGAAGGGCTTAGGGGGCTACACCTTC. Residues: CASSLYTPKGLGGYTF. J is TRBJ1-2 and V is TRBV28; D unclear. V lost 5 bases, J lost 8 bases, and 24 bases lay in between. The CDR3 spans 16 residues. The V gene's germline CDR1 is MDHEN and CDR2 SYDVKM.

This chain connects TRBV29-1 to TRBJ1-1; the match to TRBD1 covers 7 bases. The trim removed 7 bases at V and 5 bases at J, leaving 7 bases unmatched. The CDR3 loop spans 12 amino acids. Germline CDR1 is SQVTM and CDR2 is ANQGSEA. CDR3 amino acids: CSGEGAGTEAFF. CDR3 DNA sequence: TGCAGCGGAGAGGGGGCCGGGACTGAAGCTTTCTTT.

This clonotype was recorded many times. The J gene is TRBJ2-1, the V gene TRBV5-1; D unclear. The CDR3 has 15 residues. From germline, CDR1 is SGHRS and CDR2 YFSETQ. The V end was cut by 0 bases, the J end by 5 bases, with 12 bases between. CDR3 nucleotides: TGCGCCAGCAGCTTGGCTGGAGCATGGAACAATGAGCAGTTCTTC. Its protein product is CASSLAGAWNNEQFF.

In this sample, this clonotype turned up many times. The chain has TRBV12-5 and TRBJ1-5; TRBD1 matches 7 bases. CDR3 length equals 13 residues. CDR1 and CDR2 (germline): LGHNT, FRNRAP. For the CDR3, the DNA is TGTGCCTCAAGTACAGGGGGCAATCAGCCCCAGCATTTT. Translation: CASSTGGNQPQHF. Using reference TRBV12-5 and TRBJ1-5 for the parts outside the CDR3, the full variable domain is DARVTQTPRHKVTEMGQEVTMRCQPILGHNTVFWYRQTMMQGLELLAYFRNRAPLDDSGMPKDRFSAEMPDATLATLKIQPSEPRDSAVYFCASSTGGNQPQHFGDGTRLSIL.

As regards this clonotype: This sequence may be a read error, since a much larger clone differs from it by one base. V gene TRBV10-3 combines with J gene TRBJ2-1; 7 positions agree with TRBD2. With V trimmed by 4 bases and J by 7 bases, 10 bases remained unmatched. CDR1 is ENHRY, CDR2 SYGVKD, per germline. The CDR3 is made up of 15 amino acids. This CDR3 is CAISGGTTGSNEQFF. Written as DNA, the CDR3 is TGTGCCATCAGTGGGGGGACTACCGGGAGTAATGAGCAGTTCTTC.

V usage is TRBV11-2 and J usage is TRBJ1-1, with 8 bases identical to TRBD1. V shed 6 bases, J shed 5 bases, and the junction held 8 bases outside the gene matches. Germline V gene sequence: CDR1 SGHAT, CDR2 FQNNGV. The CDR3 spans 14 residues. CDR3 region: CASSRTGLTTEAFF. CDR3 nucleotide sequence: TGTGCCAGCAGTCGGACAGGGTTAACAACTGAAGCTTTCTTT.

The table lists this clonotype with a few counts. Here the CDR3 reads CSASNAGGHQETQYF. The CDR3, as DNA: TGCAGTGCTAGTAATGCAGGAGGGCACCAAGAGACCCAGTACTTC. The rearrangement joins TRBV20-1 to TRBJ2-5; D might be TRBD2 (6 bases). The CDR3 spans 15 residues. The V gene's germline CDR1 is DFQATT and CDR2 SNEGSKA (reference sequence). Trimming removed 3 bases from V and 0 bases from J, with 14 bases in between.

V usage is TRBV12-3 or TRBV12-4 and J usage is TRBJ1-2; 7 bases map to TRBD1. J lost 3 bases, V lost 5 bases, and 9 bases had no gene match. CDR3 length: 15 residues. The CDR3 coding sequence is TGTGCCAGCAGTCCAAGACAGGGAAAACACTATGGCTACACCTTC. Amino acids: CASSPRQGKHYGYTF.

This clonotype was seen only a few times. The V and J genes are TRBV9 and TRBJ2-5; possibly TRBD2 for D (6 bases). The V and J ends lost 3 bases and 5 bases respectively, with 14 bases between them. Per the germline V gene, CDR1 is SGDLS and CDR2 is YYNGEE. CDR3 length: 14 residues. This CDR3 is CASSGGTLLETQYF. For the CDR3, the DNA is TGTGCCAGCAGCGGCGGGACCTTGTTGGAGACCCAGTACTTC.